The rows below give T cell receptor beta chains drawn from one sample of a study of blood T cell repertoires in COVID-19. The data were produced by immunoSEQ multiplex PCR, yet TCRdb's version contains in-frame clones alone and is incomplete. The sample carries about 68,000 clones, roughly 84% recorded once. Input material: peripheral blood. These receptors were collected from a man in his forties or fifties with active COVID-19. CDR3s include the opening cysteine and the closing phenylalanine or tryptophan. Fields, in order: J gene, V gene, clone size, D gene, CDR3 protein, CDR3 DNA. A D gene is named only where the DNA matches it firmly. Size values are once, few and many counts, or a class for expanded clones, and some rows have none.

J gene: TRBJ2-5
V gene: TRBV5-6
clone size: .
D gene: .
CDR3 protein: CASSLGLATQYF
CDR3 DNA: TGTGCCAGCAGCTTGGGGCTCGCGACCCAGTACTTC

J gene: TRBJ2-3
V gene: TRBV19
clone size: .
D gene: .
CDR3 protein: CASSRGADTQYF
CDR3 DNA: TGTGCCAGTAGCAGGGGGGCAGATACGCAGTATTTT

J gene: TRBJ2-7
V gene: TRBV4-3
clone size: .
D gene: .
CDR3 protein: CASSQEDSARNEQYF
CDR3 DNA: TGCGCCAGCAGCCAAGAGGACAGCGCAAGGAACGAGCAGTACTTC

J gene: TRBJ2-7
V gene: TRBV6-5
clone size: .
D gene: .
CDR3 protein: CASSYSEGDYEQYF
CDR3 DNA: TGTGCCAGCAGTTACTCGGAAGGGGACTACGAGCAGTACTTC

J gene: TRBJ2-7
V gene: TRBV4-2
clone size: few
D gene: .
CDR3 protein: CASSQEVSGATYYEQYF
CDR3 DNA: TGTGCCAGCAGCCAAGAGGTCTCGGGAGCGACCTACTACGAGCAGTACTTC

J gene: TRBJ2-1
V gene: TRBV5-1
clone size: .
D gene: .
CDR3 protein: CASSLGLYNEQFF
CDR3 DNA: TGCGCCAGCAGCTTGGGACTGTACAATGAGCAGTTCTTC

J gene: TRBJ2-7
V gene: TRBV4-1
clone size: .
D gene: TRBD2
CDR3 protein: CASSQRSWTSGLDAYEQYF
CDR3 DNA: TGCGCCAGCAGCCAACGAAGTTGGACTAGCGGGCTTGACGCGTACGAGCAGTACTTC

J gene: TRBJ2-5
V gene: TRBV7-2
clone size: .
D gene: TRBD2
CDR3 protein: CASSFRGRAGETQYF
CDR3 DNA: TGTGCCAGCAGCTTTCGAGGGAGGGCCGGGGAGACCCAGTACTTC

J gene: TRBJ2-1
V gene: TRBV28
clone size: .
D gene: TRBD2
CDR3 protein: CASSLGTSGSVHEQFF
CDR3 DNA: TGTGCCAGCAGTTTAGGGACTAGCGGGAGTGTCCATGAGCAGTTCTTC

J gene: TRBJ2-2
V gene: TRBV6-2/TRBV6-3
clone size: .
D gene: .
CDR3 protein: CASSYTLSTGELFF
CDR3 DNA: TGTGCCAGCAGTTACACGCTATCGACCGGGGAGCTGTTTTTT

J gene: TRBJ1-1
V gene: TRBV11-2
clone size: .
D gene: .
CDR3 protein: CASSLMATGWGGWEAFF
CDR3 DNA: TGTGCCAGCAGCTTAATGGCAACAGGGTGGGGTGGCTGGGAAGCTTTCTTT

J gene: TRBJ2-5
V gene: TRBV19
clone size: .
D gene: TRBD2
CDR3 protein: CASSTLAGGVGETQYF
CDR3 DNA: TGTGCCAGTAGTACCTTAGCGGGAGGAGTGGGAGAGACCCAGTACTTC

J gene: TRBJ1-5
V gene: TRBV4-1
clone size: .
D gene: .
CDR3 protein: CASSQGWAGINQPQHF
CDR3 DNA: TGCGCCAGCAGCCAAGGTTGGGCAGGAATCAATCAGCCCCAGCATTTT

J gene: TRBJ2-1
V gene: TRBV7-9
clone size: .
D gene: .
CDR3 protein: CASSLAGSSYNEQFF
CDR3 DNA: TGTGCCAGCAGCTTGGCGGGGAGCTCCTACAATGAGCAGTTCTTC

J gene: TRBJ2-7
V gene: TRBV9
clone size: .
D gene: TRBD1
CDR3 protein: CASSASRGQGTYEQYF
CDR3 DNA: TGTGCCAGCAGCGCGTCCAGGGGACAGGGAACCTACGAGCAGTACTTC

J gene: TRBJ2-5
V gene: TRBV10-3
clone size: .
D gene: TRBD1
CDR3 protein: CAISGGQGVGETQYF
CDR3 DNA: TGTGCCATCAGTGGGGGACAGGGAGTCGGAGAGACCCAGTACTTC

J gene: TRBJ1-2
V gene: TRBV27
clone size: .
D gene: .
CDR3 protein: CASSPLGQTNGYTF
CDR3 DNA: TGTGCCAGCAGTCCACTTGGGCAGACGAATGGCTACACCTTC

J gene: TRBJ1-6
V gene: TRBV27
clone size: .
D gene: .
CDR3 protein: CASRPDRRNSPLHF
CDR3 DNA: TGTGCCAGCAGGCCTGACAGGCGGAATTCACCCCTCCACTTT

J gene: TRBJ2-3
V gene: TRBV6-5
clone size: .
D gene: .
CDR3 protein: CASRHRDLSTDTQYF
CDR3 DNA: TGTGCCAGCAGACACCGGGACTTAAGCACAGATACGCAGTATTTT

J gene: TRBJ2-7
V gene: TRBV27
clone size: few
D gene: TRBD1
CDR3 protein: CASSIRTGFPYEQYF
CDR3 DNA: TGTGCCAGCAGTATCCGGACAGGGTTCCCCTACGAGCAGTACTTC

J gene: TRBJ1-1
V gene: TRBV7-4
clone size: .
D gene: .
CDR3 protein: CASSFVPGQGGTEAFF
CDR3 DNA: TGTGCCAGCAGCTTCGTTCCGGGGCAGGGAGGGACTGAAGCTTTCTTT

J gene: TRBJ2-1
V gene: TRBV2
clone size: .
D gene: TRBD2
CDR3 protein: CASSEWRGGSNEQFF
CDR3 DNA: TGTGCCAGCAGTGAATGGCGGGGGGGCTCCAATGAGCAGTTCTTC

J gene: TRBJ2-3
V gene: TRBV5-1
clone size: .
D gene: .
CDR3 protein: CASSSVGTDTQYF
CDR3 DNA: TGCGCCAGCAGCTCCGTCGGCACAGATACGCAGTATTTT

J gene: TRBJ2-2
V gene: TRBV10-3
clone size: .
D gene: .
CDR3 protein: CAASGVGGYTGELFF
CDR3 DNA: TGTGCCGCCTCAGGAGTGGGCGGGTACACCGGGGAGCTGTTTTTT

J gene: TRBJ2-1
V gene: TRBV4-1
clone size: .
D gene: TRBD2
CDR3 protein: CASSLTSGLSYNEQFF
CDR3 DNA: TGCGCCAGCAGCCTGACTAGCGGGCTCTCCTACAATGAGCAGTTCTTC

J gene: TRBJ1-5
V gene: TRBV18
clone size: .
D gene: TRBD1
CDR3 protein: CASSPVPGGFQPQHF
CDR3 DNA: TGTGCCAGCTCACCAGTTCCAGGGGGCTTTCAGCCCCAGCATTTT

J gene: TRBJ2-5
V gene: TRBV5-6
clone size: .
D gene: .
CDR3 protein: CASSRLGLEETQYF
CDR3 DNA: TGTGCCAGCAGCCGGCTGGGACTTGAAGAGACCCAGTACTTC

J gene: TRBJ2-7
V gene: TRBV2
clone size: .
D gene: .
CDR3 protein: CASSLPGISYEQYF
CDR3 DNA: TGTGCCAGCTCCCTCCCGGGGATCTCCTACGAGCAGTACTTC

J gene: TRBJ1-1
V gene: TRBV30
clone size: .
D gene: .
CDR3 protein: CAWKAPWSTEAFF
CDR3 DNA: TGTGCCTGGAAGGCCCCCTGGAGCACTGAAGCTTTCTTT

J gene: TRBJ2-7
V gene: TRBV4-1
clone size: .
D gene: TRBD1
CDR3 protein: CASSQPGQGTYEQYF
CDR3 DNA: TGCGCCAGCAGCCAGCCGGGACAGGGAACGTACGAGCAGTACTTC